Sequencing of this T cell receptor (beta chain) was carried out in a study of blood T cell repertoires in COVID-19. Assay: immunoSEQ multiplex PCR; the TCRdb copy retains only in-frame clones and omits some. Among approximately 300,000 clones, 85% to 95% were seen once, and the ten largest hold 3.9%. What was sequenced was PBMCs or T cells enriched from blood (not recorded which). The TCR originated in a woman aged 30 to 39 who had been exposed to COVID-19.

CDR3 nucleotides: TGTGCCAGCAGCCCCGACCCGGTCAGCACGGGGTCACCCCTCCACTTT. Its translation is CASSPDPVSTGSPLHF. The chain couples TRBV7-2 to TRBJ1-6; D call uncertain. This CDR3 has 16 amino acids. Germline V CDR1 and CDR2: SGHTA, FQGNSA. V lost 5 bases and J lost 10, with 21 bases in between.